The 5 T cell receptor beta chains listed next were all sequenced from one sample in a study of cytomegalovirus exposure and HLA in healthy donors. Vbeta (60) and Jbeta (13) primers were used in the PCR. The table came from immunoSEQ multiplex PCR; TCRdb's copy has only in-frame clones and leaves some out. The sample totals around 150,000 clones. Sequencing was performed on PBMCs. Receptors were obtained from an older woman in good health and CMV-seronegative.

The V and J genes are TRBV11-3 and TRBJ2-2; a possible D gene is TRBD2 (6 bases). This CDR3 region has 15 residues. The germline CDR1 and CDR2 sequences are SGHNT and YENEEA. V dropped 5 bases and J dropped 4 bases, with 14 bases sitting between them. DNA of the CDR3: TGTGCCAGCAGCCTCCTTGGAGGGCCCACCGGGGAGCTGTTTTTT. Translated: CASSLLGGPTGELFF.

The chain employs TRBV11-2 and TRBJ2-6; tentatively, D is TRBD1 (6 bases). Germline CDR1 reads SGHAT; CDR2 reads FQNNGV. The ends were cut back, 8 bases at V and 0 bases at J, with 8 bases in the middle. The CDR3 has 14 amino acids. The CDR3 bases are TGTGCCAGCGGGGGCGTCTCTGGGGCCAACGTCCTGACTTTC. As protein: CASGGVSGANVLTF.

This chain joins TRBV5-4 and TRBJ2-1; 16 bases are a match to TRBD2. V lost 6 bases to trimming and J lost 9 bases; unmatched junction nucleotides: 9. This CDR3 spans 16 amino acids. CDR1 is SGHNT, CDR2 YYREEE, per germline (reference sequence). The DNA of the CDR3 is TGTGCCAGCACCCCGGGGGGACTAGCGGGAGGGGGTGAGCAGTTCTTC. Translating it yields CASTPGGLAGGGEQFF.

The chain couples TRBV6-5 to TRBJ1-4; 7 nucleotides agree with TRBD1. The CDR3 covers 15 residues. The germline CDR1 and CDR2 sequences are MNHEY and SVGAGI. Trimming removed 5 bases from V and 2 bases from J; junction bases left unmatched: 5. CDR3 loop: CASSRDRATNEKLFF. The DNA of the CDR3 is TGTGCCAGCAGTAGAGACAGGGCTACTAATGAAAAACTGTTTTTT.

The chain has TRBV7-9 and TRBJ2-7, with 12 bases matching TRBD2. This CDR3 is built from 15 residues. CDR1 is SEHNR, CDR2 FQNEAQ, per germline (reference sequence). The V segment lost 5 bases and the J segment 6 bases; nucleotides outside the gene matches: 8. The CDR3 reads CASSRRTSGISEQYF. The CDR3, as DNA: TGTGCCAGCAGCCGCCGGACTAGCGGGATTAGCGAGCAGTACTTC. The whole variable domain, remainder taken from reference TRBV7-9 and TRBJ2-7, is DTGVSQNPRHKITKRGQNVTFRCDPISEHNRLYWYRQTLGQGPEFLTYFQNEAQLEKSRLLSDRFSAERPKGSFSTLEIQRTEQGDSAMYLCASSRRTSGISEQYFGPGTRLTVT.